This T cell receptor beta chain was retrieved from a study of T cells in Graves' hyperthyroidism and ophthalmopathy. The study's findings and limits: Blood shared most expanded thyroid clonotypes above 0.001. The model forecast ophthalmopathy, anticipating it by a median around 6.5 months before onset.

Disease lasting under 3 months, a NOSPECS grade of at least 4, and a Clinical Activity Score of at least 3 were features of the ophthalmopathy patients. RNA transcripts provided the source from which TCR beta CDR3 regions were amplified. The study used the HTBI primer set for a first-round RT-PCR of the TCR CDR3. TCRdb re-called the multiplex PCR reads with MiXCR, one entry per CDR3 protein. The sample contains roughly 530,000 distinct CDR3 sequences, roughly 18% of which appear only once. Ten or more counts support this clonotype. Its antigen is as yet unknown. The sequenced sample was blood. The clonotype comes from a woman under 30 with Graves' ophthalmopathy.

The CDR3 loop reads CSATSRGTEQYF. The CDR3 DNA follows: TGCAGTGCTACGTCCCGGGGGACCGAGCAGTACTTC. The chain uses TRBV20-1 and TRBJ2-7; D perhaps matches TRBD2 (6 bases). V was shortened by 4 bases and J by 6 bases, with 13 bases between the two germline ends. The CDR3 loop spans 12 amino acids. CDR1 is DFQATT and CDR2 is SNEGSKA in the germline V gene (reference sequence).